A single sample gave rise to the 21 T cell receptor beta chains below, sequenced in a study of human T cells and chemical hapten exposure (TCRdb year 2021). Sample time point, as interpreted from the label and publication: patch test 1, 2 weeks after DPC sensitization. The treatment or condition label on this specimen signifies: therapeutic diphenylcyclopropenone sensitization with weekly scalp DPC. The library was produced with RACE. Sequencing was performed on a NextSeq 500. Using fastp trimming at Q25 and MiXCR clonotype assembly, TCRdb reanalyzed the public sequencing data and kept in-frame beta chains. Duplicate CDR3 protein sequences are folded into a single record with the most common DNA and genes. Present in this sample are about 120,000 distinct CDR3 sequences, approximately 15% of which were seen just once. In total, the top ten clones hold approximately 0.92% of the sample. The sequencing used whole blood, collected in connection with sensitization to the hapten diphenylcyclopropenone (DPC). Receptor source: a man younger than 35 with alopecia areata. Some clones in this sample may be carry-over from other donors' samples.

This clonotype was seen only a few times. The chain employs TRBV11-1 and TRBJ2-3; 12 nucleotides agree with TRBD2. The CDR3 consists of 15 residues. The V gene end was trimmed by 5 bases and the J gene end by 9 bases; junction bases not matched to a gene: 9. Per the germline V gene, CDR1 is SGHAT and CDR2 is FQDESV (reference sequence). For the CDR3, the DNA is TGTGCCAGCAGCGGGACTAGCGGGCCTACGTGGACGCAGTATTTT. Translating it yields CASSGTSGPTWTQYF.

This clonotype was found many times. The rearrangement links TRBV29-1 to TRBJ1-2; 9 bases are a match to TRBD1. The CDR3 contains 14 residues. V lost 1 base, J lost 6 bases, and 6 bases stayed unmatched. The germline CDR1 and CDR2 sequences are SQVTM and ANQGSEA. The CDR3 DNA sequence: TGCAGCGTTGAAGTAGACAGGGGGGCTAATGGCTACACCTTC. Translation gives CSVEVDRGANGYTF.

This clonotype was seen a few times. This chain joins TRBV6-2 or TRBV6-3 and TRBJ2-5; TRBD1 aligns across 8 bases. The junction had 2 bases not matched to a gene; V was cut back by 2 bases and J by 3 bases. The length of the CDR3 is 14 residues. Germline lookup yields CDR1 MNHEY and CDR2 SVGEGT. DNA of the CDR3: TGTGCCAGCAGTTACCTACAGGGGGAAGAGACCCAGTACTTC. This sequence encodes CASSYLQGEETQYF.

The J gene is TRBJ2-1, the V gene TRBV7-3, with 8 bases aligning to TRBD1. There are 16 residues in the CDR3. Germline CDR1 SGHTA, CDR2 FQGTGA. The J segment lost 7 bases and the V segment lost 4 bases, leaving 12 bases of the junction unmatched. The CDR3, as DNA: TGTGCCAGCAGCTCGCGCGGGCAGGGGGCAGGGAATGAGCAGTTCTTC. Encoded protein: CASSSRGQGAGNEQFF.

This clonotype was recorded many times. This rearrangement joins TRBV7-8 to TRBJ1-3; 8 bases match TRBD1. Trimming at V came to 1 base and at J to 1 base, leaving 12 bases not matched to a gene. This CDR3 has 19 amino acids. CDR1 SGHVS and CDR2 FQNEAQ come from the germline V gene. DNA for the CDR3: TGTGCCAGCAGCTTAGATCGGCGGCAGGGGGCTAGGTCTGGAAACACCATATATTTT. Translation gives CASSLDRRQGARSGNTIYF.

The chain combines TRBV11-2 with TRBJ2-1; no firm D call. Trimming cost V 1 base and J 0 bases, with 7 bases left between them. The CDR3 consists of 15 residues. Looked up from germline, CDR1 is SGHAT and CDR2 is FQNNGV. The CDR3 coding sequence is TGTGCCAGCAGCTTAGGTATGAGCTCCTACAATGAGCAGTTCTTC. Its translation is CASSLGMSSYNEQFF.

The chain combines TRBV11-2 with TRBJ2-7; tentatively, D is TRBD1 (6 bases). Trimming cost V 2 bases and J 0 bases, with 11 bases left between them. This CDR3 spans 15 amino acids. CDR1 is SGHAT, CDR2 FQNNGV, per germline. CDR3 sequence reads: CASSLFRDNSYEQYF. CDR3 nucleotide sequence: TGTGCCAGCAGCTTATTTAGGGACAACTCCTACGAGCAGTACTTC.

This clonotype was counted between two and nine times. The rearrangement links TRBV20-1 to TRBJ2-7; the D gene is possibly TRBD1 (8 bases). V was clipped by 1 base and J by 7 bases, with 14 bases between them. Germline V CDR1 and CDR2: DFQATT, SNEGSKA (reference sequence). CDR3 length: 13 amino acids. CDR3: CSARVYRGGEQYF. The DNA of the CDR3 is TGCAGTGCTAGAGTGTACAGGGGGGGAGAGCAGTACTTC.

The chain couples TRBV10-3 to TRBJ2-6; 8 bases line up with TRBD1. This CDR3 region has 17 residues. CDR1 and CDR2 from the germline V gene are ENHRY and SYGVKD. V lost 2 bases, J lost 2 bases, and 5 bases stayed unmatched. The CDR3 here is CAISEAGQAAGANVLTF. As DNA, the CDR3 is TGTGCCATCAGTGAGGCGGGACAGGCCGCTGGGGCCAACGTCCTGACTTTC.

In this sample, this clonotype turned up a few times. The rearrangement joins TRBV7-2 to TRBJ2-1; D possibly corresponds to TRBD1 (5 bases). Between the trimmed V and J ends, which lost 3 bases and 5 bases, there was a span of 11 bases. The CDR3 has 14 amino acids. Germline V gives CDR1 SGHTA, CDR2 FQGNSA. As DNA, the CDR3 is TGTGCCAGCAGCTTCGCAGGGTCTAACAATGAGCAGTTCTTC. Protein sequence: CASSFAGSNNEQFF.

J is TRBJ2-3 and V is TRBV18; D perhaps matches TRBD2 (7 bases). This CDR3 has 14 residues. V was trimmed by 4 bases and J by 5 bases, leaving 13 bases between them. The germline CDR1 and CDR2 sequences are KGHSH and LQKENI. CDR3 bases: TGTGCCAGCTCACTCGGGGGGCTGCAAGATACGCAGTATTTT. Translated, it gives CASSLGGLQDTQYF.

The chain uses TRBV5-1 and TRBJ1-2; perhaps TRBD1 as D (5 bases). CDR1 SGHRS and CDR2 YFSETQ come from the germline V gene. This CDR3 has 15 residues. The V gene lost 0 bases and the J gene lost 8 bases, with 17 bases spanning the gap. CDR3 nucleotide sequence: TGCGCCAGCAGCTTGGAGGCAGGGCCGGTCGACGGCTACACCTTC. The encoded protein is CASSLEAGPVDGYTF.

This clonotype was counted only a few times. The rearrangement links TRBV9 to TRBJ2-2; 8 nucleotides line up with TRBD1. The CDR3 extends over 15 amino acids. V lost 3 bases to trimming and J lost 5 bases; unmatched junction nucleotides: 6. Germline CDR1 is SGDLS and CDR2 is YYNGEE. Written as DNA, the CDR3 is TGTGCCAGCAGCGCCCGACAGGGGCCTACCGGGGAGCTGTTTTTT. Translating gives CASSARQGPTGELFF.

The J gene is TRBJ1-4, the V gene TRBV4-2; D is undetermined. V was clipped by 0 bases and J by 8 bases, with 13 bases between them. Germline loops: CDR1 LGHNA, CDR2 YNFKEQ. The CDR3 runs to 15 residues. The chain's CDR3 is CASSQDKSSQEKLFF. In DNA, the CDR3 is TGTGCCAGCAGCCAAGATAAGTCCTCCCAAGAAAAACTGTTTTTT.

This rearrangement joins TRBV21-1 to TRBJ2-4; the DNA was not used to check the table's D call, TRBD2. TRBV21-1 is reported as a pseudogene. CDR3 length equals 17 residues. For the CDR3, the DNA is TGTGCCAGCAGCAAACGGGGAAGGGCCTTGGCCAAAAACATTCAGTACTTC. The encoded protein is CASSKRGRALAKNIQYF.

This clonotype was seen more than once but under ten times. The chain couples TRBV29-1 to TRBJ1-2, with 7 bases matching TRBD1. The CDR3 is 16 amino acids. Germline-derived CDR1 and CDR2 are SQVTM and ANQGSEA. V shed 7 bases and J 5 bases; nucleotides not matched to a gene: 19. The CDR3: CSAAGTDNANPYGYTF. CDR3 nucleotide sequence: TGCAGCGCAGCCGGGACAGATAACGCGAACCCATATGGCTACACCTTC.

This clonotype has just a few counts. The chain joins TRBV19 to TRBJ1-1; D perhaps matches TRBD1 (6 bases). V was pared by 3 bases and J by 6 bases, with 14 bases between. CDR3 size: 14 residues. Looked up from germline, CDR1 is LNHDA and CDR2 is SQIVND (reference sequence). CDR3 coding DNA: TGTGCCAGTAGTATGACAGGCGAGGTTTCTGAAGCTTTCTTT. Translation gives CASSMTGEVSEAFF.

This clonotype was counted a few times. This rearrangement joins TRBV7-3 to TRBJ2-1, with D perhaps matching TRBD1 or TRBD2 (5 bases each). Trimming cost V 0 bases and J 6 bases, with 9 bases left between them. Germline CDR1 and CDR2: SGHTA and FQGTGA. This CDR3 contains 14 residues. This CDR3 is CASSLTAGSNEQFF. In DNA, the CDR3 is TGTGCCAGCAGCTTAACGGCAGGGAGCAATGAGCAGTTCTTC.

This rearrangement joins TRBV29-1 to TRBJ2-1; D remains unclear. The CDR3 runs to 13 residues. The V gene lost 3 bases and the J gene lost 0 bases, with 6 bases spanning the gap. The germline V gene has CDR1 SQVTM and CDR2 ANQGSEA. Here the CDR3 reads CSVEVSSYNEQFF. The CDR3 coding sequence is TGCAGCGTTGAGGTGAGCTCCTACAATGAGCAGTTCTTC.

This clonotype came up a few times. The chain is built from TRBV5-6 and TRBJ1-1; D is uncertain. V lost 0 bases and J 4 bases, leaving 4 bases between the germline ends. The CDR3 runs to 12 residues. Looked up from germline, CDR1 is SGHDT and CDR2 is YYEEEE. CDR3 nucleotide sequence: TGTGCCAGCAGCTTGGCGGTCACTGAAGCTTTCTTT. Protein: CASSLAVTEAFF.

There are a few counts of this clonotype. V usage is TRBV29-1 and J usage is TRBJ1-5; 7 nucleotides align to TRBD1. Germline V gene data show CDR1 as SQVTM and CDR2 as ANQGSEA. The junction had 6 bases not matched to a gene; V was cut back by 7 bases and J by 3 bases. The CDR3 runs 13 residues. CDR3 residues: CSARGTDNQPQHF. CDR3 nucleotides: TGCAGCGCTCGCGGGACAGACAATCAGCCCCAGCATTTT.